Listed below are T cell receptor beta chains from one sample, sequenced in a study of response to subunit inactivated influenza vaccine. Via MiXCR, TCRdb re-called the RT-PCR reads, giving one row per CDR3 protein. The sample yields 500,000 to 750,000 distinct CDR3 sequences, 12% to 15% seen once. This specimen was PBMCs from blood, taken 12 days after vaccination. The receptors were gathered from a man in his forties or fifties who received an inactivated influenza vaccine. Each CDR3 is given with its conserved first and last residue. D genes are given only for firm matches. Size is omitted from some rows. Given values are once, few, many or a class for expanded clones.

cdr3_aa cdr3_nt j_call cdr3_length d_call v_call clone_size
CASSLTGTGRVNPEHF TGTGCCAGCAGTTTAACGGGCACAGGGAGGGTGAATCCCGAGCATTTT TRBJ1-5 16 NA TRBV27 many
CASSYSVCGTGGYEQYF TGTGCCAGCAGTTACTCGGTATGTGGGACAGGGGGCTACGAGCAGTACTTC TRBJ2-7 17 TRBD1 TRBV6-8 few
CASSYSETGKDEQYF TGTGCCAGCAGTTACTCGGAGACAGGGAAAGACGAGCAGTACTTC TRBJ2-7 15 TRBD1 TRBV6-5 NA
CASSPSVPSGINEQFF TGTGCCAGCAGCCCTAGCGTCCCTAGCGGGATCAATGAGCAGTTCTTC TRBJ2-1 16 TRBD2 TRBV9 NA
CASTAEGLAGGVSEQFF TGTGCCAGCACCGCCGAGGGACTAGCGGGAGGAGTGAGTGAGCAGTTCTTC TRBJ2-1 17 TRBD2 TRBV6-2/TRBV6-3 NA
CASSRTRDTQYF TGTGCCAGCAGCAGGACTCGAGATACGCAGTATTTT TRBJ2-3 12 NA TRBV7-2 many
CASSRGSGEKLFF TGTGCCAGCAGCCGCGGATCGGGGGAAAAACTGTTTTTT TRBJ1-4 13 NA TRBV6-6 few
CASSLPVGGRHEQYF TGTGCCAGCAGTCTCCCCGTGGGCGGGAGACACGAGCAGTACTTC TRBJ2-7 15 TRBD2 TRBV12-3/TRBV12-4 NA
CSARVSGRDSGNTIYF TGCAGTGCTAGAGTTTCGGGACGTGACTCTGGAAACACCATATATTTT TRBJ1-3 16 NA TRBV20-1 NA
CASSFAAFPYNSPLHF TGTGCCAGCAGTTTCGCTGCATTCCCCTATAATTCACCCCTCCACTTT TRBJ1-6 16 NA TRBV12-3/TRBV12-4 NA
CASSRTAGARSPLHF TGCGCCAGCAGCCGCACCGCAGGGGCCCGATCGCCCCTCCACTTT TRBJ1-6 15 NA TRBV5-1 many
CASSLFPGYEQYF TGTGCCAGCAGTTTATTCCCGGGCTACGAGCAGTACTTC TRBJ2-7 13 NA TRBV12-3/TRBV12-4 few
CASSAASGGLYEQYF TGTGCCAGCAGCGCGGCTAGCGGGGGGCTTTACGAGCAGTACTTC TRBJ2-7 15 TRBD2 TRBV7-2 NA
CASRTSPGQGRNEQFF TGTGCCAGCAGGACCAGCCCGGGACAGGGTCGGAATGAGCAGTTCTTC TRBJ2-1 16 TRBD1 TRBV7-2 few
CASSSFATGTAYEQYF TGTGCCAGCAGCTCATTTGCGACCGGGACAGCCTACGAGCAGTACTTC TRBJ2-7 16 TRBD1 TRBV7-6 NA
CASSLGPSETQYF TGTGCCAGCAGCTTGGGCCCCTCAGAGACCCAGTACTTC TRBJ2-5 13 NA TRBV5-5 NA
CASSSRLEYFGGEQFF TGTGCCAGCAGCTCACGACTAGAGTACTTTGGAGGTGAGCAGTTCTTC TRBJ2-1 16 NA TRBV14 few
CASSGGELFF TGTGCCAGCAGTGGGGGGGAACTGTTTTTT TRBJ1-4 10 NA TRBV25-1 NA
CASSVGRAYEQYF TGCGCCAGCAGTGTTGGCAGGGCCTACGAGCAGTACTTC TRBJ2-7 13 NA TRBV10-2 NA
CATSDLEDREETQYF TGTGCCACCAGTGATCTGGAGGACAGGGAAGAGACCCAGTACTTC TRBJ2-5 15 TRBD1 TRBV24-1 few
CSARGFQAQETQYF TGCAGTGCTAGAGGCTTCCAGGCACAAGAGACCCAGTACTTC TRBJ2-5 14 NA TRBV20-1 few
CASRMTIGAEHEQYF TGCGCCAGCAGAATGACGATCGGGGCTGAACACGAGCAGTACTTC TRBJ2-7 15 NA TRBV5-1 NA
CASSRAVEAWQYF TGTGCCAGCAGTCGGGCGGTAGAAGCTTGGCAGTACTTC TRBJ2-7 13 NA TRBV7-9 NA
CASRSGLNTEAFF TGCGCCAGCCGGTCAGGGCTTAACACTGAAGCTTTCTTT TRBJ1-1 13 NA TRBV5-1 NA
CASSVTPTTFAEQYF TGTGCCAGCAGCGTGACACCCACCACTTTCGCCGAGCAGTACTTC TRBJ2-7 15 NA TRBV7-9 few
CSARPKGLVSYNEQFF TGCAGTGCTAGACCAAAGGGACTAGTCTCATACAATGAGCAGTTCTTC TRBJ2-1 16 TRBD2 TRBV20-1 many
CASSSGGMHEQYF TGTGCCAGCAGTTCGGGAGGAATGCACGAGCAGTACTTC TRBJ2-7 13 TRBD2 TRBV6-2/TRBV6-3 few
CASSLLAGEGSYEQYF TGTGCCAGCAGCTTACTAGCGGGGGAGGGCTCCTACGAGCAGTACTTC TRBJ2-7 16 TRBD2 TRBV7-2 once
CASSLFRTGPNEQFF TGTGCCAGCAGTTTATTCCGGACAGGGCCCAATGAGCAGTTCTTC TRBJ2-1 15 TRBD1 TRBV28 NA
CASSDRGETEAFF TGTGCCAGCAGTGACAGGGGGGAAACTGAAGCTTTCTTT TRBJ1-1 13 TRBD1 TRBV12-3/TRBV12-4 few
CASSSDRGNYGYTF TGTGCCAGCAGCTCGGACAGGGGCAACTATGGCTACACCTTC TRBJ1-2 14 TRBD1 TRBV7-2 few
CASSRGTGRTDTQYF TGTGCCAGCAGTCGTGGGACAGGGCGCACAGATACGCAGTATTTT TRBJ2-3 15 TRBD1 TRBV2 few
CASSVDRGTGTYEQYF TGTGCCAGCAGCGTAGATCGCGGGACAGGGACATACGAGCAGTACTTC TRBJ2-7 16 TRBD1 TRBV9 NA
CASSQDWAGANTGELFF TGTGCCAGCAGCCAAGATTGGGCAGGGGCGAACACCGGGGAGCTGTTTTTT TRBJ2-2 17 NA TRBV14 NA
CSDITGRGFNEQFF TGCAGCGATATTACAGGGAGGGGGTTCAATGAGCAGTTCTTC TRBJ2-1 14 NA TRBV29-1 few
CASSFRRESSYEQYF TGTGCCAGCAGTTTTCGGCGGGAGAGCTCCTACGAGCAGTACTTC TRBJ2-7 15 TRBD2 TRBV12-3/TRBV12-4 few
CSASIRTLNGELFF TGCAGTGCTAGCATAAGGACCCTCAACGGGGAGCTGTTTTTT TRBJ2-2 14 NA TRBV20-1 few
CSAHRLADSYNEQFF TGCAGTGCCCACCGTCTAGCGGACTCCTACAATGAGCAGTTCTTC TRBJ2-1 15 TRBD2 TRBV20-1 NA